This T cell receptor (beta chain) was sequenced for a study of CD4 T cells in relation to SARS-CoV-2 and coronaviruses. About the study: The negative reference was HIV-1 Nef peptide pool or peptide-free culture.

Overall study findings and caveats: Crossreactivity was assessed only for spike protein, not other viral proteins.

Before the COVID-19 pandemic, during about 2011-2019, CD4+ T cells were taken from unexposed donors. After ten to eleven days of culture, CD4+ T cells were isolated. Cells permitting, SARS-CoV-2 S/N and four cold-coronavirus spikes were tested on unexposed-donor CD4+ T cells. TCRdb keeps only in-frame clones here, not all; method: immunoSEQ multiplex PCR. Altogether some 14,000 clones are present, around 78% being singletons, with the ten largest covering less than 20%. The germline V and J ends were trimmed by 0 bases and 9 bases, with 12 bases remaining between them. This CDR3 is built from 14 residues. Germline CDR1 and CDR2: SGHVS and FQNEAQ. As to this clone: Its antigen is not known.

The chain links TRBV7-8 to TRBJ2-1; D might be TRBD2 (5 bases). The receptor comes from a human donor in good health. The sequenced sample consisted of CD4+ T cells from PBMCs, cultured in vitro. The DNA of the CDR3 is TGTGCCAGCAGCTTAGCCTCGTCAGAGGGTGAGCAGTTCTTC. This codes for CASSLASSEGEQFF.